This T cell receptor (beta chain) was recorded in a study of beta chain features in type 1 diabetes. General study findings and limits: TCRB CDR3s from Type 1 diabetes patients were moderately but significantly shorter in all four CD4+ subsets.

Isolated RNA was reverse transcribed in full, so expressed TCRB transcripts were sequenced. About 3.6 million reads on average were seen across naive, central memory and regulatory T cell samples. Repertoires were generated with immunoSEQ multiplex PCR, while TCRdb's copy carries only in-frame clones and drops some. Seen here are 680,000 or so clones, 13% observed once, and the top ten hold less than 0.025%. About this clone: Antigen unknown.

It was one heparinised blood draw, averaging approximately 100 mL, that each donor gave. Sorting of CD4+ naive, central memory, regulatory and stem cell-like memory cells was performed via CD45RO/CCR7/CD25/CD127/CD95/CD27. Germline lookup yields CDR1 KGHSH and CDR2 LQKENI. V lost 6 bases to trimming and J lost 6 bases, with 15 bases between them. The CDR3 loop spans 13 amino acids. The source of this sequence is a man aged 18 to 29 with type 1 diabetes. The sample taken for sequencing was naive CD4+ T cells from blood. The chain employs TRBV18 and TRBJ2-7, with D maybe TRBD1 (5 bases). The CDR3 DNA reads TGTGCCAGCTCCCTCTCGACAGTTGGCGAGCAGTACTTC. Translation gives CASSLSTVGEQYF.